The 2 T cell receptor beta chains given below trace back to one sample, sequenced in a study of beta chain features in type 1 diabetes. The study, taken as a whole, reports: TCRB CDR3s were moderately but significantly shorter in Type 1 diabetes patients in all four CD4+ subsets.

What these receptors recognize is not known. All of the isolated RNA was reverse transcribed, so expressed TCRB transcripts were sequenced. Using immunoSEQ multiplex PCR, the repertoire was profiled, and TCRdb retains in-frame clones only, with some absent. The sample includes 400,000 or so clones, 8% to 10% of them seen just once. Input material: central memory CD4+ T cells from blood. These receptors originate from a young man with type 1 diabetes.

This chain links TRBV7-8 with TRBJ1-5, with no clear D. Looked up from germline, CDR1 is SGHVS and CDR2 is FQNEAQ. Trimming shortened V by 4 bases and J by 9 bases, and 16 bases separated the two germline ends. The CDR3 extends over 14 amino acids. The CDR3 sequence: CASSSYRDMGPQHF. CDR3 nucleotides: TGTGCCAGCAGCTCCTACCGCGACATGGGGCCCCAGCATTTT.

CDR3 bases: TGTGCCAGCAGCTCCGGACTAGCGGGGCAAGAGACCCAGTACTTC. This codes for CASSSGLAGQETQYF. The chain carries TRBV7-3 and TRBJ2-5; 12 nucleotides align to TRBD2. Germline CDR1 and CDR2: SGHTA and FQGTGA. Unmatched junction bases numbered 2, after V lost 4 bases and J lost 2 bases. The CDR3 extends over 15 amino acids.